Each of the 2 T cell receptor beta chains below was sequenced from the same sample in a study of regulatory T cells in long-lasting Graves disease. The time point: newly diagnosed GD, antithyroid drugs for less than 3 months. After RNA was extracted from PBMCs, the TCR library was made from it. Through Arm-PCR of CDR3 regions and iRepertoire HTBI primers, TCR beta libraries were built. TCRdb redid the calling of the multiplex PCR reads with MiXCR, one entry per CDR3 protein. The sample has just over 600,000 distinct CDR3 sequences; approximately 15% are singletons. These data also formed part of another study, on T cells in Graves' hyperthyroidism and ophthalmopathy.

Material: peripheral blood mononuclear cells (PBMCs), obtained at new diagnosis, from a patient treated with antithyroid drugs. These receptors were obtained from a woman younger than 45 with Graves disease.

This clonotype showed up many times. This chain links TRBV6-5 with TRBJ2-7; D uncertain. Trimming cost V 0 bases and J 2 bases, with 14 bases left between them. Per germline, CDR1 MNHEY and CDR2 SVGAGI. The CDR3 is 16 residues long. In DNA, the CDR3 is TGTGCCAGCAGTTACTCGAGTGGCGCCACTCCCTACGAGCAGTACTTC. As protein: CASSYSSGATPYEQYF.

This clonotype was observed many times. CDR3 bases: TGTGCCAGCAGTTTAAAAGGATCGAACACTGAAGCTTTCTTT. Amino acid sequence: CASSLKGSNTEAFF. The V gene is TRBV12-3 or TRBV12-4, the J gene TRBJ1-1; no firm D call. The V gene lost 2 bases and the J gene lost 1 base, with 8 bases spanning the gap. This CDR3 comprises 14 residues.